This T cell receptor beta chain was sequenced in a study of shared clonotypes between healthy human individuals. Study outcomes and limitations: Sampling was confined to blood; repertoires within tissues likely differ. The expectation was that sequencing depth would affect clonotype sharing among donors.

Per the germline V gene, CDR1 is KGHSH and CDR2 is LQKENI. V was pared by 3 bases and J by 7 bases, with 15 bases between. The CDR3 length is 15 residues. Nashville, Tennessee was home to all donors, who were Caucasian adults. Deep was the level used in running the assay. Data came from immunoSEQ multiplex PCR; TCRdb stores just in-frame clones and leaves some out. The sample records fewer than 2.5 million clones, 80% to 95% being singletons. With regard to this clone: The antigen is not known.

Sequenced: naive CD4+ T cells from PBMCs. The sample's subset: CD45RA+ positively selected. This chain links TRBV18 with TRBJ2-2; perhaps TRBD1 as D (6 bases). This clonotype was obtained from a man in his late teens or twenties in good health. Some clones in this sample may be carry-over from other donors' samples. The CDR3 DNA reads TGTGCCAGCTCACCCGCGGACAGCCCAGTCGGGGAGCTGTTTTTT. As protein: CASSPADSPVGELFF.